The TCR beta chain under discussion was sequenced for a study of blood T cells in healthy people across ages. Whole-study context: Capturing about one barcoded beta molecule per two T cells was achieved by template switching. The study, taken as a whole, reports: Relative to aged donors, long-lived donors carried more naive CD4+ cells and displayed higher diversity.

V dropped 5 bases and J dropped 2; count of bases not matched to a gene: 10. This CDR3 is built from 15 residues. Germline loops: CDR1 SGHRS, CDR2 YFSETQ. Primed by a sample-barcoded 5' primer and a J-beta primer mix, a second PCR proceeded for 7 to 11 cycles. TCRdb ran MiXCR on the 5' RACE reads and lists one entry per CDR3 protein. The sample gives 600,000 to 1,000,000 distinct CDR3 sequences, 55% to 75% of which show up once; 22% is in the top ten. About this clonotype itself: Its specificity is unknown.

The chain has TRBV5-1 and TRBJ2-7, with 7 bases fitting TRBD2. The receptor was derived from a young man in good health. The sample consisted of blood. CDR3 region: CASRETSDRTYEQYF. As DNA, the CDR3 is TGCGCCAGCAGAGAAACTAGCGACCGGACCTACGAGCAGTACTTC.